This passage covers 26 T cell receptor beta chains from one sample sequenced in a study of blood T cell repertoires in COVID-19 (dated by TCRdb to 2020 to 2022). Library prep was done by the immunoSEQ multiplex PCR assay. TCRdb mirrors the immuneACCESS table, restricted to in-frame sequences. Some clones are absent from its copies; in checked studies, under half trace to an unresolved V gene, and the reason for the others is unknown. The sample table shows 220,000 or so clones, and around 90% are seen once. The ten largest make up more than 13% of the sample. Input material: PBMCs or T cells enriched from blood (not recorded which). The receptors derive from a man younger than 40 who had been exposed to COVID-19.

The CDR3 is CASSYSGQGLNQPQHF. The CDR3 nucleotides are TGTGCCAGCAGTTACTCGGGACAGGGACTCAATCAGCCCCAGCATTTT. The chain has TRBV6-5 and TRBJ1-5; TRBD1 agrees at 9 bases. This CDR3 is 16 amino acids long. J was trimmed by 3 bases and V by 0 bases; bases with no gene match: 3. Germline CDR1 MNHEY, CDR2 SVGAGI.

This chain joins TRBV11-2 and TRBJ2-5; weak D call: TRBD2 (6 bases). Deletions cut 5 bases from V and 5 bases from J, with 18 bases between. CDR1 and CDR2 (germline): SGHAT, FQNNGV. The length of the CDR3 is 15 residues. In DNA, the CDR3 is TGTGCCAGCAGCCCGGATGGAGGGCCTTGGGAGACCCAGTACTTC. Translation gives CASSPDGGPWETQYF.

This sequence joins TRBV18 and TRBJ2-7, with 7 bases fitting TRBD1. CDR1 is KGHSH and CDR2 is LQKENI in the germline V gene. This CDR3 spans 15 amino acids. The V gene end was trimmed by 3 bases and the J gene end by 0 bases; junction bases not matched to a gene: 5. CDR3 sequence: CASSPTYRGSYEQYF. DNA of the CDR3: TGTGCCAGCTCACCCACTTACAGGGGCTCCTACGAGCAGTACTTC.

This chain uses TRBV7-2 with TRBJ1-2; 7 bases agree with TRBD1. CDR3 length equals 14 residues. Germline-derived CDR1 and CDR2 are SGHTA and FQGNSA. V lost 2 bases and J lost 8; bases outside the gene matches: 8. CDR3 coding DNA: TGTGCCAGCAGCTTATTAGGGGGCGCAAGGGGCTACACCTTC. It yields the protein CASSLLGGARGYTF.

This chain uses TRBV7-9 with TRBJ1-3, with 8 bases identical to TRBD1. Germline trimming cut 5 bases from V and 4 bases from J; bases unmatched to any gene: 16. Germline V gene sequence: CDR1 SEHNR, CDR2 FQNEAQ (reference sequence). The CDR3 is 18 residues long. The CDR3 protein is CASSPLQGDPADGNTIYF. CDR3 nucleotides: TGTGCCAGCAGCCCCTTACAGGGGGATCCGGCGGACGGAAACACCATATATTTT.

This clone was seen a single time. In DNA form, the CDR3 reads TGCGCCAGCAGCCCTACAGGCACGATCTCCTATAATTCACCCCTCCACTTT. This sequence encodes CASSPTGTISYNSPLHF. The chain links TRBV5-1 to TRBJ1-6; D is perhaps TRBD1 (5 bases). Trimming stripped 4 bases from V and 0 bases from J, with 14 bases between. There are 17 residues in the CDR3. Germline V CDR1 and CDR2: SGHRS, YFSETQ.

The genes are TRBV19 and TRBJ1-4, with 7 bases identical to TRBD1. The CDR3 spans 14 residues. CDR1 is LNHDA and CDR2 is SQIVND in the germline V gene (reference sequence). Germline trimming cut 3 bases from V and 7 bases from J; bases unmatched to any gene: 5. CDR3 loop: CASSIAGGGEKLFF. The DNA of the CDR3 is TGTGCCAGTAGTATCGCAGGGGGAGGTGAAAAACTGTTTTTT.

The rearrangement uses TRBV5-6 and TRBJ1-1; 7 nucleotides line up with TRBD1. The CDR3 contains 13 residues. Germline V lookup: CDR1 SGHDT, CDR2 YYEEEE. Unmatched junction bases numbered 2, after V lost 2 bases and J lost 4 bases. The CDR3 nucleotides are TGTGCCAGCAGCTTAGGGGGCCGCACTGAAGCTTTCTTT. Its protein is CASSLGGRTEAFF.

The chain carries TRBV5-1 and TRBJ2-3; possibly TRBD2 for D (7 bases). This CDR3 spans 15 amino acids. CDR1 SGHRS and CDR2 YFSETQ come from the germline V gene. The V end was cut by 1 base, the J end by 0 bases, with 9 bases between. Here the CDR3 reads CASSLRGGSTDTQYF. CDR3 DNA sequence: TGCGCCAGCAGCTTGAGGGGGGGAAGCACAGATACGCAGTATTTT.

J is TRBJ1-2 and V is TRBV5-1; D unclear. Trimming took off 4 bases at V and 2 bases at J, with 12 bases between the two ends. The CDR3 is 14 amino acids. The germline V gene has CDR1 SGHRS and CDR2 YFSETQ. The CDR3 DNA reads TGCGCCAGCAGCCTATACGCGGAGAACTATGGCTACACCTTC. Translated, it gives CASSLYAENYGYTF.

The rearrangement joins TRBV4-1 to TRBJ2-7; D call uncertain. V was cut by 0 bases and J by 2 bases, with 11 bases left in between. This CDR3 is 15 amino acids long. Germline loops: CDR1 MGHRA, CDR2 YSYEKL. The DNA for the CDR3 is TGCGCCAGCAGCCAAGAGAACAGTGCGACCTACGAGCAGTACTTC. Translation: CASSQENSATYEQYF.

The rearrangement links TRBV18 to TRBJ1-1; tentatively, D is TRBD1 (6 bases). The CDR3 has 17 residues. Germline V gene lookup returns CDR1 KGHSH and CDR2 LQKENI. Trimming took off 4 bases at V and 1 base at J, with 19 bases between the two ends. The CDR3 is CASSLSWTAPENTEAFF. Written as DNA, the CDR3 is TGTGCCAGCTCACTCTCTTGGACAGCCCCGGAGAACACTGAAGCTTTCTTT.

The CDR3: CASRSSVGRTGRTYSNQPQHF. Written as DNA, the CDR3 is TGTGCCAGTAGATCGTCCGTGGGCCGGACAGGGAGAACTTATAGCAATCAGCCCCAGCATTTT. The chain uses TRBV19 and TRBJ1-5, with 8 bases lining up with TRBD1. The V gene's germline CDR1 is LNHDA and CDR2 SQIVND (reference sequence). The CDR3 spans 21 residues. V was clipped by 6 bases and J by 0 bases; unmatched bases: 22.

The V call is TRBV6-2 or TRBV6-3, the J call TRBJ1-5; TRBD1 might be the D (5 bases). The V end was cut by 2 bases, the J end by 6 bases, with 8 bases between. Germline CDR1 and CDR2: MNHEY and SVGEGT. The CDR3 sequence is 13 residues long. CDR3 loop: CASSYVGLQPQHF. In DNA form, the CDR3 reads TGTGCCAGCAGTTACGTGGGGCTTCAGCCCCAGCATTTT.

This chain uses TRBV29-1 with TRBJ1-1; D uncertain. The germline gives CDR1 SQVTM, CDR2 ANQGSEA. The CDR3 consists of 10 residues. Trimming cost V 3 bases and J 6 bases, with 5 bases left between them. The chain's CDR3 is CSVEAAEAFF. The CDR3 DNA sequence: TGCAGCGTTGAGGCGGCTGAAGCTTTCTTT.

The genes are TRBV7-2 and TRBJ1-1; possible D gene TRBD1, 6 bases. Per the germline V gene, CDR1 is SGHTA and CDR2 is FQGNSA. V was pared by 5 bases and J by 3 bases, with 10 bases between. The CDR3 runs 13 residues. The CDR3 coding sequence is TGTGCCAGCAGCGTACAGGGCTACACTGAAGCTTTCTTT. Amino acids: CASSVQGYTEAFF.

This clone was found once. The chain uses TRBV29-1 and TRBJ1-2; tentatively, D is TRBD1 (5 bases). Trimming shortened V by 3 bases and J by 2 bases, and 13 bases separated the two germline ends. In germline, CDR1 is SQVTM, CDR2 ANQGSEA. CDR3 length equals 14 residues. CDR3 sequence (DNA): TGCAGCGTTGACAGGGCCAACATCAACTATGGCTACACCTTC. This encodes CSVDRANINYGYTF.

The count of this clone is one. This chain joins TRBV13 and TRBJ1-1, with 8 bases identical to TRBD1. V gave up 0 bases and J gave up 3 bases; unmatched junction bases: 6. CDR3 length: 16 amino acids. Per germline, CDR1 PRHDT and CDR2 FYEKMQ (reference sequence). The CDR3 DNA reads as TGTGCCAGCAGCTTAGGGGACAGGGCTTCCCACACTGAAGCTTTCTTT. Its translation is CASSLGDRASHTEAFF.

The rearrangement links TRBV18 to TRBJ1-5; D possibly corresponds to TRBD1 (5 bases). This CDR3 spans 14 amino acids. The V end was cut by 6 bases, the J end by 7 bases, with 16 bases between. Germline V gene data show CDR1 as KGHSH and CDR2 as LQKENI. DNA of the CDR3: TGTGCCAGCTCGTTATACGGGGGTGACCAGCCCCAGCATTTT. This codes for CASSLYGGDQPQHF.

The chain links TRBV9 to TRBJ2-2; TRBD2 matches at 8 bases. Trimming at V came to 3 bases and at J to 3 bases, leaving 7 bases not matched to a gene. Looked up from germline, CDR1 is SGDLS and CDR2 is YYNGEE. This CDR3 contains 16 residues. The CDR3 nucleotides are TGTGCCAGCAGCGCCCGTCTCGGGGGGGACACCGGGGAGCTGTTTTTT. It encodes CASSARLGGDTGELFF.

V usage is TRBV5-1 and J usage is TRBJ1-2; D is ambiguous. V shed 0 bases and J shed 6 bases, with 6 bases lying between them. This CDR3 spans 12 amino acids. CDR1 is SGHRS and CDR2 is YFSETQ in the germline V gene. CDR3 nucleotide sequence: TGCGCCAGCAGCTTGGACCAGGATGGCTACACCTTC. It yields the protein CASSLDQDGYTF. Full variable domain (rest looked up from reference TRBV5-1 and TRBJ1-2): KAGVTQTPRYLIKTRGQQVTLSCSPISGHRSVSWYQQTPGQGLQFLFEYFSETQRNKGNFPGRFSGRQFSNSRSEMNVSTLELGDSALYLCASSLDQDGYTFGSGTRLTVV.

V is TRBV6-6 and J is TRBJ1-6, with 7 bases that match TRBD1. The CDR3 loop spans 14 amino acids. Germline trimming cut 6 bases from V and 8 bases from J; bases unmatched to any gene: 7. Per germline, CDR1 MNHNY and CDR2 SVGAGI (reference sequence). The CDR3 loop is CASRKQGLDSPLHF. CDR3 bases: TGTGCCAGCAGGAAACAGGGGCTAGATTCACCCCTCCACTTT.

The V and J genes are TRBV19 and TRBJ2-5, with 15 positions matching TRBD2. The V gene's germline CDR1 is LNHDA and CDR2 SQIVND (reference sequence). The CDR3 is 15 amino acids. The trim removed 3 bases at V and 4 bases at J, leaving 0 bases unmatched. The CDR3 nucleotides are TGTGCCAGTAGTATGGGACTAGCGGGGGGAGAGACCCAGTACTTC. This codes for CASSMGLAGGETQYF.

The table lists this clone with a count of one. This chain links TRBV6-7 with TRBJ1-5; the match to TRBD1 covers 7 bases. TRBV6-7 is identified as an open reading frame with a role that is uncertain. This CDR3 spans 16 amino acids. Trimming took 7 bases from V and 2 from J; bases not matched to a gene: 11. The CDR3 nucleotides read TGTGCCAGCACTCAAACCGGGACAGTCGGCAATCAGCCCCAGCATTTT. Translation: CASTQTGTVGNQPQHF.

This clone was found a few times. The chain couples TRBV7-9 to TRBJ1-6; D is unclear. V lost 2 bases to trimming and J lost 7 bases, with 9 bases between them. CDR1 and CDR2 (germline): SEHNR, FQNEAQ (reference sequence). The CDR3 is made up of 14 amino acids. As DNA, the CDR3 is TGTGCCAGCAGCTTATTTGAGGGCAATTCACCCCTCCACTTT. It encodes CASSLFEGNSPLHF.

The rearrangement uses TRBV9 and TRBJ2-1; perhaps TRBD1 as D (7 bases). Trimming stripped 0 bases from V and 7 bases from J, with 11 bases between. Germline V gene sequence: CDR1 SGDLS, CDR2 YYNGEE. The CDR3 extends over 14 amino acids. The CDR3 protein is CASSVDPGGNEQFF. CDR3 DNA: TGTGCCAGCAGCGTAGATCCAGGGGGGAATGAGCAGTTCTTC.